The subject of this entry is one T cell receptor beta chain. The sample is drawn from a study of vaccination and CD4 T cells after COVID-19. TCRdb itself ran the PCR reads through MiXCR, one entry per CDR3 protein. The repertoire holds about 20,000 distinct CDR3 sequences, with approximately 60% as singletons. This sample comprised CD4+ T cells from blood, obtained after SARS-CoV-2 vaccination. The sequence was obtained from a human donor who had recovered from COVID-19.

CDR3 DNA sequence: TGTGCCAGCAGCCCTCGGGGGGTAGCGGGATTCTACGAGCAGTACTTC. It specifies CASSPRGVAGFYEQYF. The chain uses TRBV28 and TRBJ2-7; 8 nucleotides align to TRBD2. The CDR3 has 16 residues. Germline CDR1 MDHEN, CDR2 SYDVKM. V shed 6 bases, J shed 3 bases, and the junction held 13 bases outside the gene matches.